The clone carrying this TCR beta chain was observed a single time. This CDR3 comprises 15 residues. The V and J ends lost 5 bases and 4 bases respectively, with 15 bases between them. Germline CDR1 reads MNHEY; CDR2 reads SVGAGI. The data stem from a study of shared clonotypes between healthy human individuals. This table comes from immunoSEQ multiplex PCR, and its TCRdb copy is limited to in-frame clones, with some not included. The sample yields millions of clones, around nine tenths seen once. This sequence joins TRBV6-5 and TRBJ2-1; D uncertain. Material for sequencing was naive CD4+ T cells sorted from blood. As to subset: CD45RA+ positively selected. The source of this sequence is a man in his late teens or twenties in good health. CDR3 sequence: CASSAPGLRYNEQFF. For the CDR3, the DNA is TGTGCCAGCAGTGCCCCGGGCCTCCGGTACAATGAGCAGTTCTTC.